These T cell receptor beta chains were read from a single sample in a study of breast tumors, draining lymph nodes, adjacent tissues. Each CDR3 protein is one row after TCRdb ran MiXCR on the multiplex PCR reads. The profile shows 270,000 or so distinct CDR3 sequences, under 35% of them singletons. The sequenced material came from axillary lymph node tissue. These receptors were taken from a female donor with breast cancer. Some clones in this sample may be carry-over from other donors' samples. Both conserved end residues are trimmed from each CDR3. Fields, in order: J gene, D gene, V gene, CDR3 protein. A D gene is named only where the DNA matches it firmly.

TRBJ1-2	-	TRBV20-1	STDSVNYGYT
TRBJ2-1	TRBD1	TRBV5-8	ASSSDDRGEFYNEQF
TRBJ2-1	-	TRBV12-3/TRBV12-4	ASSFGQAVMGNEQF
TRBJ1-5	-	TRBV6-1	ASSEAGGIQPQH
TRBJ2-2	TRBD2	TRBV7-9	ASSTGLVNGELF
TRBJ2-3	-	TRBV5-6	ASSPAKVTDTQY
TRBJ1-4	-	TRBV19	ASSIAHNEKLF
TRBJ1-5	-	TRBV2	ASSDRGGNQPQH
TRBJ1-2	TRBD1	TRBV5-6	ASSSRLDREWLIDGYT
TRBJ2-2	-	TRBV5-5	ASSPSGTANTGELF
TRBJ2-7	-	TRBV14	ASSQGGGPSYEQY
TRBJ1-2	-	TRBV5-1	ASSLATLTGYGYT
TRBJ1-3	-	TRBV6-5	ASSHATHSGNTIY
TRBJ2-3	-	TRBV7-9	ASSLKRTSAGTQY
TRBJ2-2	TRBD2	TRBV5-1	ASSRTSGSHTGELF
TRBJ1-1	-	TRBV12-3/TRBV12-4	ASSLRRGSMNTEAF
TRBJ2-3	TRBD2	TRBV3-1	ASSPREEFTDTQY
TRBJ2-1	-	TRBV30	AWSVIQGTEQF
TRBJ2-5	-	TRBV29-1	SVERITTQETQY
TRBJ2-1	-	TRBV20-1	SADDGSSYNEQF
TRBJ2-1	TRBD2	TRBV20-1	SARLAGGPGVHNEQF
TRBJ2-2	-	TRBV6-1	ASSEYGPGELF
TRBJ2-1	TRBD1	TRBV7-2	ASSQGQGIFLRQF
TRBJ2-5	-	TRBV5-1	ASSQLGMGSQETQY
TRBJ2-7	TRBD2	TRBV3-1	ASSRGGLVTEQY
TRBJ2-2	-	TRBV18	ASSPGAWGGGELF
TRBJ1-5	TRBD1	TRBV12-3/TRBV12-4	ASSGQARRVPQH
TRBJ1-2	TRBD1	TRBV12-5	ASGQTRTGGWGGYT
TRBJ1-2	TRBD1	TRBV12-3/TRBV12-4	ASSFVPGTGVNYGYT
TRBJ2-3	-	TRBV12-3/TRBV12-4	ASGGASTDTQY
TRBJ1-2	-	TRBV5-1	ASSLADTNYGYT
TRBJ2-1	-	TRBV7-3	ASAEVKDPEQF
TRBJ1-4	-	TRBV27	ASSWQGGEFAKLF
TRBJ2-1	-	TRBV11-1	ASSFTQGSSYNEQF
TRBJ1-4	-	TRBV7-9	ASSCGRRSDAGEKLF
TRBJ1-6	TRBD1	TRBV30	AWSGQGLKSPLH
TRBJ1-6	-	TRBV12-3/TRBV12-4	ASSRQALGSPLH
TRBJ1-2	TRBD1	TRBV7-3	ASSWDGTGSGYT
TRBJ2-3	TRBD1	TRBV3-1	ASSQVRTGNTDTQY
TRBJ2-3	TRBD2	TRBV7-8	ASSLAGGRADTQY
TRBJ2-2	TRBD2	TRBV20-1	SARPLSGRHPGELF
TRBJ1-2	-	TRBV12-3/TRBV12-4	ASSRGFQQGDGYT
TRBJ2-5	-	TRBV27	ASSFRARGWEETQY
TRBJ2-1	TRBD2	TRBV5-6	ASSPSQTSRYYNEQF
TRBJ2-1	-	TRBV3-1	ASSQSDQSEQF
TRBJ2-5	-	TRBV6-5	ASSYSFRTQETQY
TRBJ2-7	TRBD1	TRBV27	ASSFNPQGFEQY
TRBJ1-6	TRBD1	TRBV28	ASSLPGQINSPLH
TRBJ1-2	TRBD1	TRBV6-5	ASSYPRTGGEVGYT
TRBJ1-6	-	TRBV14	ASSHARAPNSPLH
TRBJ2-7	-	TRBV19	ASSYRHGGYEQY
TRBJ1-4	-	TRBV6-5	ASSESKVVRSNEKLS
TRBJ2-3	-	TRBV7-6	ATTVGNTDTQY
TRBJ2-1	TRBD2	TRBV7-3	ASSSPGLAGNNEQF
TRBJ2-3	-	TRBV6-6	ASSSRVSTDTQY
TRBJ2-1	TRBD2	TRBV5-8	ASSFVSASGSNEQF
TRBJ2-5	TRBD1	TRBV3-1	ASSQSGGRETQY
TRBJ1-6	-	TRBV2	ASIPSYNSPLH